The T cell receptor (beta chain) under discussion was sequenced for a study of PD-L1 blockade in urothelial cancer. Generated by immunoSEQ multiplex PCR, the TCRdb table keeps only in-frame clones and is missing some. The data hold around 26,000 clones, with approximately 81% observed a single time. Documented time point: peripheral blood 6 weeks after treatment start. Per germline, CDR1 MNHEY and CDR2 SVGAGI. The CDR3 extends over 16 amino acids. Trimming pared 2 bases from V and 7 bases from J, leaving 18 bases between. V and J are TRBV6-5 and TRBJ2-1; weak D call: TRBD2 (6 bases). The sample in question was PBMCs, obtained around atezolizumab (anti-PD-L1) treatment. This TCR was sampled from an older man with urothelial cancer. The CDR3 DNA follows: TGTGCCAGCAGTTACGCCCGTGGTTCCGCGGGGAATGAGCAGTTCTTC. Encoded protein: CASSYARGSAGNEQFF.